This T cell receptor beta chain was identified in a study of early T cells in non-severe SARS-CoV-2 infection. Study-level information: The study sequenced bulk RNA from unsorted whole blood, with chains unpaired. Study observations and caveats: The study's VDJdb matching favored anti-spike CD8 responses and missed private and CD4 specificities.

Unique molecular identifiers were added to individual cDNA molecules. MiXCR was run by TCRdb on the 5' RACE reads, yielding one entry per CDR3 protein. The sample records around 70,000 distinct CDR3 sequences, more than 9% being singletons. This clonotype was seen many times. No antigen is known for it. The J segment lost 7 bases and the V segment lost 5 bases, leaving 8 bases of the junction unmatched. The length of the CDR3 is 15 residues. The germline gives CDR1 PRHDT, CDR2 FYEKMQ (reference sequence). This sequence was found in an adult who was a healthcare worker with PCR-confirmed SARS-CoV-2 infection or an uninfected control (not recorded which). Sequences were obtained from whole blood. The chain employs TRBV13 and TRBJ1-4, with 9 bases identical to TRBD1. The CDR3 coding sequence is TGTGCCAGCAGCCCTCCGGGACAGGGTAGTGAAAAACTGTTTTTT. This gives the protein CASSPPGQGSEKLFF.